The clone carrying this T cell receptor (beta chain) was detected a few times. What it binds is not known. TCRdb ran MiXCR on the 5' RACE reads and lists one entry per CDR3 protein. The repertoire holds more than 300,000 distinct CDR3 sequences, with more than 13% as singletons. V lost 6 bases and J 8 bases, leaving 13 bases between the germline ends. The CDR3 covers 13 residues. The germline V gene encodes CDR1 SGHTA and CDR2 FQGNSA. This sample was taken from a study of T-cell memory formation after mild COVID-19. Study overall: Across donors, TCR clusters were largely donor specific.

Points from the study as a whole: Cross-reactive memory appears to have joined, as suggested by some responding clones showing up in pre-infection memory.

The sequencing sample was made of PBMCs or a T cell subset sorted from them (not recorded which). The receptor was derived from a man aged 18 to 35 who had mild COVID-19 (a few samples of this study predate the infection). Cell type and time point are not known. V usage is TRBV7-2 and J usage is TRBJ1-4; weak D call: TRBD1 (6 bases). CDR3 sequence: CASREAGGEKLFF. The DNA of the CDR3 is TGTGCCAGCAGAGAAGCTGGGGGCGAAAAACTGTTTTTT.